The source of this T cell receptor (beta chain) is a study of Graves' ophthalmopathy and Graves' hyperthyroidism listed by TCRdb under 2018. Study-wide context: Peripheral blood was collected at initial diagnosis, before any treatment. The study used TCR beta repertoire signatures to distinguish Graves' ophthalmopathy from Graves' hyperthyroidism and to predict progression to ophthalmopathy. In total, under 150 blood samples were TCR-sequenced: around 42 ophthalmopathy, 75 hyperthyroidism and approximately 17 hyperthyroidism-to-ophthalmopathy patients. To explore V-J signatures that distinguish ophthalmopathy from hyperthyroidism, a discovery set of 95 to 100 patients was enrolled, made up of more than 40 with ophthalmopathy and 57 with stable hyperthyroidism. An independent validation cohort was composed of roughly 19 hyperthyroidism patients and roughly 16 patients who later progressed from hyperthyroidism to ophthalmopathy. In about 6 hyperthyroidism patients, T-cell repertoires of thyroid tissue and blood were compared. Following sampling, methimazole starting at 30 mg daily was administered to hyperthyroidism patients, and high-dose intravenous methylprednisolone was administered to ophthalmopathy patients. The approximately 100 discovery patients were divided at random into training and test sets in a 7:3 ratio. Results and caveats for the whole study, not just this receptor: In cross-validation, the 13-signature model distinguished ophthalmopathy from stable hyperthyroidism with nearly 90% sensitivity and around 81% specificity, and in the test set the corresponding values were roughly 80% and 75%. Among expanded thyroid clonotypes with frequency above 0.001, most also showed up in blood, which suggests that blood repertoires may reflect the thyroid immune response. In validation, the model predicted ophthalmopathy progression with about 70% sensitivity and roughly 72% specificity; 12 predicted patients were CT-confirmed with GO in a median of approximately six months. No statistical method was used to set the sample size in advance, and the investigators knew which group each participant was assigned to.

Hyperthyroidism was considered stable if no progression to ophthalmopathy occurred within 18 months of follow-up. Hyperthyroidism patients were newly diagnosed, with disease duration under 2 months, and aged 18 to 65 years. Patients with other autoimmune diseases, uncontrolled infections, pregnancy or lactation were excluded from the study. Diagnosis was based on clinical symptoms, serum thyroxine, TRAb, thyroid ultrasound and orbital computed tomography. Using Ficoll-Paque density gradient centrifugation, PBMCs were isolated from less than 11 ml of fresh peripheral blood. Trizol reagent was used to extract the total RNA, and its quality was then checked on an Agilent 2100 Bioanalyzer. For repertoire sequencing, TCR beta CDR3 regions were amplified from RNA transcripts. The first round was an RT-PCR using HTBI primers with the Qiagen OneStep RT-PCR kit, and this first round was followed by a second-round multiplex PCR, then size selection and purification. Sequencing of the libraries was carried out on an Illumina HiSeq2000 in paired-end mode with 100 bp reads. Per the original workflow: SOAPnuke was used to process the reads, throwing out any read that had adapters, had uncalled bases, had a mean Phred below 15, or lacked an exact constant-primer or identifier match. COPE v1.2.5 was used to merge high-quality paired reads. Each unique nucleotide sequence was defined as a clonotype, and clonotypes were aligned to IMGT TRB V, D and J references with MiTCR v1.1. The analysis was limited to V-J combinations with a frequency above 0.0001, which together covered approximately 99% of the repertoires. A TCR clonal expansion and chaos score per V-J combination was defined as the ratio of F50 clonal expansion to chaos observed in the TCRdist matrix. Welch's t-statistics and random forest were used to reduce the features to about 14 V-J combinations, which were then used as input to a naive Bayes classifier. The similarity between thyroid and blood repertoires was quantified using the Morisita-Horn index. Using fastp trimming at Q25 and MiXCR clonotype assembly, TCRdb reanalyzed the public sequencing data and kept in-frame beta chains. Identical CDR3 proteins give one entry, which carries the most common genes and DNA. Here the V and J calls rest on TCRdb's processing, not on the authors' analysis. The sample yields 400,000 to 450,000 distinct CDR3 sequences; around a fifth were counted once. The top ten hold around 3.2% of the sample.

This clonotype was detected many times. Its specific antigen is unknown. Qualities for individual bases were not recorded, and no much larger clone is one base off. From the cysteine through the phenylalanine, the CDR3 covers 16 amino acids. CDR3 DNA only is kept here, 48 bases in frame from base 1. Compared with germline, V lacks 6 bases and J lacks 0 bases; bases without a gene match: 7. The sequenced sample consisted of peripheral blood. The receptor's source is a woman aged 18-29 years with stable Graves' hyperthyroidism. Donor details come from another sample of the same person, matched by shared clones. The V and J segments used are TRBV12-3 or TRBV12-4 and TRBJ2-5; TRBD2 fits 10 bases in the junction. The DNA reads TGTGCCAGCAGCCAAATAGCGGGGGGCTACCAAGAGACCCAGTACTTC. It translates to CASSQIAGGYQETQYF.